Detailed here is one TCR beta chain. It lacks a known antigen. One junction end disagrees with the germline gene, perhaps due to a read error. Via the germline V gene (reference sequence), CDR1 is LNHNV and CDR2 YYDKDF. Including cysteine and phenylalanine, the CDR3 has 15 amino acids. CDR3 DNA only is kept here, 45 bases in frame from base 1. The data stem from a study of shared clonotypes between healthy human individuals (dated by TCRdb to 2018 to 2020). Some background on the complete study: The cohort included a few men and two women between 18 and 49 years of age. For each donor, three plates each were used for CD4 naive and CD4 memory, two plates were used for CD8 naive, and one plate was used for CD8 memory. Leukapheresis yielded between about 0.94 and 8.9 billion PBMCs per donor. To increase sequencing depth and limit assay-specific biases, different laboratories used diverse techniques to prepare libraries and sequence TCR repertoires. To estimate repertoire size and how much clonotypes are shared between individuals, the study performed deep sequencing of blood TCR repertoires from a few healthy adults. What the work shows at the level of the full study, not this receptor alone: Based on pairwise subsampling, the degree of clonotype sharing among donors was expected to be affected by sequencing depth. Sampling was restricted to blood, and TCR repertoires in tissue are likely to differ from TCR repertoires in blood. Because the study included a small number of donors, the genetic and exposure-history diversity represented was limited. Around 5% of naive CD4, 3.5% of naive CD8, 2.3% of memory CD4, and less than 0.45% of memory CD8 clonotypes were shared across several donors. Naive subsets generally had larger estimated clonotype richness than memory subsets. Even with the large sequencing depth, rarefaction of the sorted-subset datasets indicated that sequencing was incomplete. Compared with non-shared clonotypes, the clonotypes found in all four sorted-subset donors had higher generation probabilities.

TCR CDR3 regions were amplified from genomic DNA by multiplex PCR using the deep immunoSEQ assay. Genomic DNA extracted from each cell subset was distributed evenly over all wells of several immunoSEQ 96-well plates, and each plate served as one replicate. Each replicate PCR for sorted subsets received roughly 200 ng genomic DNA, equal to about 30,000 T cell genomes. The purified libraries were quantified using a Qubit 3.0 fluorometer, sized with a Bioanalyzer 2100, and then quantified again using the KAPA Library Quantification kit. Every immunoSEQ 96-well plate was sequenced on a separate single-read 150-cycle Illumina NextSeq 550 flow cell. The source study handled its data this way. The immunoSEQ output contained only junctional sequences without quality scores, so filtering could not match that applied to full-length reads. To assign V/J genes and CDR3, sequences were annotated against IMGT germline references using PyIR, a Python wrapper for IgBLAST v1.9. Reads were removed for weak V/J assignments (E-value above 1e-6), missing CDR3, stop codons, out-of-frame junctions, or ambiguous translated residues. V3J clonotypes were defined by identical inferred V gene, J gene, and CDR3 amino acid sequence. Percentage overlap between repertoires was calculated by dividing the number of shared unique clonotypes by the size of the smaller repertoire. Repertoire richness was assessed with RTK rarefaction, the Chao1 estimator, and Recon v2.1 estimates of unobserved clonotypes. For all TCRbeta clonotypes obtained by the gDNA method from a few donors, generation probabilities were computed with OLGA. The table was pulled from immuneACCESS by TCRdb, which kept in-frame rearrangements only. Such tables lose some clones; where checked, under half of the loss comes from unresolved V genes, and the rest has no known cause. Clonal size and the V and J genes are those of that table, whereas D and trimming came from the DNA. For this sample the table gives around 1,900,000 clones, of which roughly 93% were detected only once. The ten largest make up around 1.8% of the sample.

CD8 naive samples were CD45RO-negative cells positively selected for CCR7, giving a CD45RA+CCR7+ population that excluded TemRA cells. Healthy HIV-negative adults with no recently reported acute infections or vaccinations were included as donors. Every donor was a Caucasian adult living in Nashville, Tennessee, USA. Blood was collected by leukapheresis, and PBMCs were isolated by Ficoll-Histopaque density gradient centrifugation and then cryopreserved in liquid nitrogen vapor phase. Purity and quantity of every magnetically sorted T cell population were checked by analytical flow cytometry. From each sorted fraction, genomic DNA was isolated and quantified by UV absorbance on a Nanodrop 2000c.

This chain is built from TRBV15 and TRBJ2-3, and TRBD2 matches 9 of the central bases. The specimen was naive CD8+ T cells from PBMCs. The cell subset or site label of this sample denotes: CD45RA+CCR7+. The receptor was isolated from a young man in good health. Some clones in this sample may be carry-over from other donors' samples. The DNA reads TGTGCCACCAGCAGGGAACTAGCGGGCACATATACGCAGTATTTT. Its protein reads: CATSRELAGTYTQYF.